The entry below describes one TCR beta chain. This sample was included in a study of blood T cell repertoires in COVID-19. About the study: Samples representing acute and convalescent COVID-19 were sourced from the United States, Italy and Spain. PBMCs, B-cell-depleted T cells, or T cells provided the cDNA or gDNA that made up the material.

Methods used by the authors: Reference gene primers were amplified, and this amplification served to estimate nucleated cell counts. TCRdb keeps only in-frame clones here, not all; method: immunoSEQ multiplex PCR. Clone size and the V and J calls come from that table; the DNA yielded D and trimming. The sample yields 250,000 or so clones, 87% seen once. The CDR3 is 13 residues long. Per germline, CDR1 GTSNPN and CDR2 SVGIG (reference sequence). Deletions cut 3 bases from V and 9 bases from J, with 12 bases between. Material for sequencing was peripheral blood. This sequence originates from a man between 18 and 35 years old with active or convalescent COVID-19. The rearrangement joins TRBV30 to TRBJ1-6; D gene ambiguous. The DNA for the CDR3 is TGTGCCTGGAGCACATCTAGTAGTTCACCCCTCCACTTT. This encodes CAWSTSSSSPLHF.